One and the same sample provided the 25 T cell receptor beta chains below, sequenced in a study of shared clonotypes between healthy human individuals. Using immunoSEQ multiplex PCR, the repertoire was profiled, and TCRdb retains in-frame clones only, with some absent. Of approximately 640,000 clones detected, roughly 88% appear once; the ten largest clones hold 34%. The material sequenced was memory CD8+ T cells from PBMCs. Subset: CD45RO+ cells pooled with CCR7-negative TemRA cells. The receptors here all came from a man between 18 and 35 years old in good health. Some clones in this sample may be carry-over from other donors' samples.

This sequence joins TRBV6-4 and TRBJ2-3; 7 bases agree with TRBD2. This CDR3 has 16 amino acids. J lost 1 base, V lost 6 bases, and 10 bases had no gene match. From germline, CDR1 is MRHNA and CDR2 SNTAGT. The CDR3 sequence: CASSQVAGRGTDTQYF. CDR3 DNA sequence: TGTGCCAGCAGCCAAGTAGCGGGTCGGGGCACAGATACGCAGTATTTT.

As DNA, the CDR3 is TGTGCCTGGAGTCCTGGGACAGGGAAGACCACTGAAGCTTTCTTT. Amino acid sequence: CAWSPGTGKTTEAFF. V gene TRBV30 combines with J gene TRBJ1-1; the match to TRBD1 covers 9 bases. The V gene end was trimmed by 2 bases and the J gene end by 4 bases; junction bases not matched to a gene: 8. The CDR3 is 15 amino acids. Germline V gene lookup returns CDR1 GTSNPN and CDR2 SVGIG (reference sequence).

This chain joins TRBV14 and TRBJ2-7; D might be TRBD1 or TRBD2, each matching 5 bases. CDR1 is SGHDN, CDR2 FVKESK, per germline. There are 13 residues in the CDR3. V was shortened by 6 bases and J by 2 bases, with 11 bases between the two germline ends. The CDR3 coding sequence is TGTGCCAGCAGGGACTGGGGCGCCTACGAGCAGTACTTC. Translated, it gives CASRDWGAYEQYF.

For this clone: Other DNA sequences in the same sample also yield this CDR3. V is TRBV28 and J is TRBJ2-7; 7 nucleotides match TRBD1. J was trimmed by 2 bases and V by 3 bases; bases with no gene match: 4. The germline V gene has CDR1 MDHEN and CDR2 SYDVKM. CDR3 size: 14 residues. The CDR3 is CASSFSQGAYEQYF. The DNA of the CDR3 is TGTGCCAGCAGTTTCAGTCAGGGGGCCTACGAGCAGTACTTC.

V is TRBV5-1 and J is TRBJ2-7; D possibly matches TRBD1 or TRBD2 (5 bases each). The germline gives CDR1 SGHRS, CDR2 YFSETQ. Trimming pared 2 bases from V and 3 bases from J, leaving 12 bases between. This CDR3 region has 14 residues. CDR3 region: CASSFDSRGYEQYF. As DNA, the CDR3 is TGCGCCAGCAGCTTTGACAGCCGGGGCTACGAGCAGTACTTC.

This chain joins TRBV19 and TRBJ2-1, with 7 positions matching TRBD2. Trimming cost V 2 bases and J 12 bases; bases outside gene matches: 10. There are 14 residues in the CDR3. Germline-derived CDR1 and CDR2 are LNHDA and SQIVND (reference sequence). CDR3 region: CASSIMGEGPGQFF. CDR3 in DNA: TGTGCCAGTAGTATAATGGGGGAGGGGCCGGGGCAGTTCTTC. The variable domain in full, with the rest retrieved from reference TRBV19 and TRBJ2-1, is DGGITQSPKYLFRKEGQNVTLSCEQNLNHDAMYWYRQDPGQGLRLIYYSQIVNDFQKGDIAEGYSVSREKKESFPLTVTSAQKNPTAFYLCASSIMGEGPGQFFGPGTRLTVL.

The V and J genes are TRBV7-2 and TRBJ2-7; D is uncertain. Between the trimmed V and J ends, which lost 3 bases and 0 bases, there was a span of 9 bases. The germline V gene has CDR1 SGHTA and CDR2 FQGNSA. The CDR3 has 14 amino acids. The CDR3 bases are TGTGCCAGCAGCTTTACTCTGAGCTCCTACGAGCAGTACTTC. Translation: CASSFTLSSYEQYF.

This clone has only a few counts. V is TRBV5-1 and J is TRBJ1-1, with TRBD1 identical over 7 bases. V shed 3 bases and J 1 base; nucleotides not matched to a gene: 3. The CDR3 covers 14 residues. Germline V CDR1 and CDR2: SGHRS, YFSETQ. The CDR3 DNA follows: TGCGCCAGCAGCTACAGGGGCTGGAACACTGAAGCTTTCTTT. The encoded protein is CASSYRGWNTEAFF.

The chain combines TRBV11-2 with TRBJ1-1; D gene unclear. The V and J ends lost 4 bases and 4 bases respectively, with 10 bases between them. Germline V gene sequence: CDR1 SGHAT, CDR2 FQNNGV. CDR3 length equals 13 residues. CDR3 DNA: TGTGCCAGCAGCTACAGTTCAGGCACTGAAGCTTTCTTT. The encoded protein is CASSYSSGTEAFF.

A single count supports this clone. V is TRBV7-3 and J is TRBJ2-1; possibly TRBD2 for D (7 bases). Germline V gene lookup returns CDR1 SGHTA and CDR2 FQGTGA. Trimming cost V 1 base and J 1 base, with 14 bases left between them. The CDR3 sequence is 17 residues long. The CDR3 bases are TGTGCCAGCAGCTTAAGGCCCGCGGGGGCATCCTACAATGAGCAGTTCTTC. It codes for CASSLRPAGASYNEQFF. The full variable domain, rest sourced from reference TRBV7-3 and TRBJ2-1, is GAGVSQTPSNKVTEKGKYVELRCDPISGHTALYWYRQSLGQGPEFLIYFQGTGAADDSGLPNDRFFAVRPEGSVSTLKIQRTERGDSAVYLCASSLRPAGASYNEQFFGPGTRLTVL.

CDR3 DNA: TGTGCCACCAGCGGAATGGGAACTAACTATGGCTACACCTTC. It specifies CATSGMGTNYGYTF. The V call is TRBV15, the J call TRBJ1-2; unclear D gene. The CDR3 length is 14 residues. Germline values: CDR1 LNHNV, CDR2 YYDKDF (reference sequence). V gave up 5 bases and J gave up 0 bases, with 10 bases separating them.

V gene TRBV19 combines with J gene TRBJ2-7; 7 bases agree with TRBD2. CDR1 is LNHDA and CDR2 is SQIVND in the germline V gene (reference sequence). This CDR3 is built from 12 residues. V lost 7 bases, J lost 5 bases, and 5 bases stayed unmatched. CDR3 loop: CASIGAGDEQYF. The CDR3 DNA sequence: TGTGCCAGTATTGGGGCGGGAGACGAGCAGTACTTC.

This chain uses TRBV7-2 with TRBJ1-2; possible D gene TRBD1, 5 bases. CDR3 size: 15 residues. CDR1 is SGHTA and CDR2 is FQGNSA in the germline V gene. Trimming took off 1 base at V and 4 bases at J, with 13 bases between the two ends. CDR3 region: CASSLEGVRGYGYTF. For the CDR3, the DNA is TGTGCCAGCAGCTTAGAAGGGGTCAGAGGCTATGGCTACACCTTC.

The rearrangement uses TRBV7-9 and TRBJ2-5; 11 bases align to TRBD2. The CDR3 is 16 amino acids. V was pared by 5 bases and J by 4 bases, with 9 bases of the junction left unmatched. Germline V lookup: CDR1 SEHNR, CDR2 FQNEAQ (reference sequence). The CDR3 nucleotides are TGTGCCAGCAGCCACGTTACTAGCGGGAGACCAGAGACCCAGTACTTC. Translating gives CASSHVTSGRPETQYF.

The chain employs TRBV27 and TRBJ2-7; the D is unclear. The CDR3 has 14 residues. CDR1 MNHEY and CDR2 SMNVEV come from the germline V gene (reference sequence). V was pared by 2 bases and J by 5 bases, with 13 bases between. Written as DNA, the CDR3 is TGTGCCAGCAGTTTAGTCAGGACGGGCCACGAGCAGTACTTC. Its translation: CASSLVRTGHEQYF.

This chain links TRBV27 with TRBJ2-2, with 8 bases fitting TRBD1. V dropped 5 bases and J dropped 3; count of bases not matched to a gene: 8. The germline V gene has CDR1 MNHEY and CDR2 SMNVEV (reference sequence). CDR3 length: 16 residues. The CDR3 reads CASSHRTGLYTGELFF. The CDR3, as DNA: TGTGCCAGCAGTCACAGGACAGGGTTATACACCGGGGAGCTGTTTTTT.

A note on this clone: The sample holds other DNA sequences that translate to the same CDR3. The chain joins TRBV4-1 to TRBJ2-7, with D tentatively TRBD1 (5 bases). The CDR3 contains 14 residues. Trimming left V 1 base short and J 3 bases short, with 10 bases between. CDR1 and CDR2 from the germline V gene are MGHRA and YSYEKL. This CDR3 reads CASSQGGGNYEQYF. CDR3 nucleotide sequence: TGCGCCAGCAGCCAAGGGGGCGGCAACTACGAGCAGTACTTC.

The chain couples TRBV19 to TRBJ2-3; 9 bases are a match to TRBD2. This CDR3 comprises 21 residues. Germline CDR1 LNHDA, CDR2 SQIVND (reference sequence). Trimming removed 6 bases from V and 4 bases from J; junction bases left unmatched: 26. CDR3 sequence reads: CASSYEKAGGYFRMDPDTQYF. CDR3 in DNA: TGTGCCAGTAGCTACGAAAAAGCGGGAGGATATTTTCGGATGGACCCAGATACGCAGTATTTT. Full variable domain (missing parts from reference TRBV19 and TRBJ2-3): DGGITQSPKYLFRKEGQNVTLSCEQNLNHDAMYWYRQDPGQGLRLIYYSQIVNDFQKGDIAEGYSVSREKKESFPLTVTSAQKNPTAFYLCASSYEKAGGYFRMDPDTQYFGPGTRLTVL.

This chain joins TRBV7-8 and TRBJ2-7, with D maybe TRBD2 (6 bases). The CDR3 length is 13 residues. V was shortened by 5 bases and J by 6 bases, with 14 bases between the two germline ends. The germline V gene encodes CDR1 SGHVS and CDR2 FQNEAQ. In DNA form, the CDR3 reads TGTGCCAGCAGCCTATCTCTAGCGAGCGAGCAGTACTTC. This encodes CASSLSLASEQYF.

The chain carries TRBV27 and TRBJ2-7, with D perhaps matching TRBD1 (6 bases). V lost 5 bases and J lost 2, with 19 bases in between. The germline V gene has CDR1 MNHEY and CDR2 SMNVEV (reference sequence). This CDR3 is built from 16 residues. DNA of the CDR3: TGTGCCAGCAGTCCATTCTCCGGGACACAGGCCTACGAGCAGTACTTC. This encodes CASSPFSGTQAYEQYF.

V is TRBV23-1 and J is TRBJ1-2; D is unclear. TRBV23-1 is an ORF, with its function uncertain. This CDR3 is built from 11 residues. V was shortened by 8 bases and J by 8 bases, with 12 bases between the two germline ends. The CDR3 bases are TGCGCCAGCTCGGGCCTTGTGGGCTACACCTTC. This translates into CASSGLVGYTF.

The chain carries TRBV4-1 and TRBJ2-7, with D unresolved. CDR1 and CDR2 (germline): MGHRA, YSYEKL. Between the trimmed V and J ends, which lost 1 base and 0 bases, there was a span of 10 bases. The CDR3 consists of 15 residues. The CDR3 bases are TGCGCCAGCAGCCAAGGACAAAGGAGCTCCTACGAGCAGTACTTC. It translates to CASSQGQRSSYEQYF.

The chain carries TRBV5-8 and TRBJ2-1; 10 bases are a match to TRBD2. The CDR3 covers 15 residues. Germline CDR1 SGHTS, CDR2 YDEGEE. V dropped 3 bases and J dropped 4; count of bases not matched to a gene: 4. CDR3 in amino acids: CASSSGTSAYNEQFF. For the CDR3, the DNA is TGTGCCAGCAGCTCCGGGACTAGCGCATACAATGAGCAGTTCTTC.

The chain recombines TRBV28 with TRBJ2-5; a possible D gene is TRBD2 (5 bases). The germline CDR1 and CDR2 sequences are MDHEN and SYDVKM. The CDR3 runs 14 residues. V lost 7 bases and J 2 bases, leaving 14 bases between the germline ends. This CDR3 is CASITWGEQETQYF. The CDR3 DNA sequence: TGTGCCAGCATCACTTGGGGAGAACAAGAGACCCAGTACTTC.

The V gene is TRBV27, the J gene TRBJ2-7, with TRBD2 identical over 7 bases. Germline V gene sequence: CDR1 MNHEY, CDR2 SMNVEV (reference sequence). Trimming cost V 2 bases and J 0 bases; bases outside gene matches: 7. CDR3 size: 16 residues. CDR3 amino acids: CASSLNPSGPSYEQYF. CDR3 DNA: TGTGCCAGCAGTTTAAATCCTAGCGGTCCCTCCTACGAGCAGTACTTC.